This T cell receptor beta chain was captured by sequencing in a study of regulatory dendritic cells for organ transplantation (dated by TCRdb to the late 2010s). General notes on the study: To make regulatory dendritic cells, monocytes were cultured with vitamin D3 on days 0 and 4, plus IL-10 on day 4. On day 6, LPS was added to the DC cultures to test how the DCs responded to a strong maturation-inducing agent. Before and after allostimulation with regulatory or mature dendritic cells, TCRbeta repertoires were sequenced from sorted naive and memory CD4+ and CD8+ T cells. Broader findings and caveats from the paper: Among the resting subsets, memory CD8+ T cells contained the most alloreactive TCR clonotypes. In both subjects, allostimulation led to expansion of memory CD8+ clones, though the expansion induced by regulatory dendritic cells appeared to be more limited than that induced by mature dendritic cells. Naive CD4+ and CD8+ T cells showed highly diverse repertoires, whereas memory cells were less diverse and memory CD8+ cells were the most oligoclonal. The authors pointed out considerable heterogeneity between individuals in the alloreactive memory CD8+ T cell pool, and only a couple of subjects were sequenced.

A multiplexed two-step PCR with Vbeta-specific forward primers and Jbeta-specific reverse primers was used to amplify the TCRbeta CDR3 regions. Through the immunoSEQ service, the TCRbeta libraries were run on an Illumina instrument for sequencing. From the authors' description of their analysis: V, D and J genes were assigned using IMGT annotation, and counts were corrected for multiplex PCR bias using synthetic CDR3 analogues. The immunoSEQ Analyzer calculated repertoire clonality as one minus the normalized Shannon entropy. Whether a clone counted as expanded was decided by Fisher's exact test with Benjamini-Hochberg false discovery rate control and a two-tailed cutoff of P<0.01. TCRdb took over this immuneACCESS table, retaining in-frame rearrangements with V and J assigned. Such tables are incomplete; in checked studies, under half of the missing clones stem from an unresolved V gene, and the remainder is unexplained. V and J calls and clone size follow that table, whereas D and trimming were derived from the DNA. The sample data list about 10,000 clones, and about two thirds of these were observed just once. The ten top clones hold over 0.55% of the sample.

This clone is a singleton in its sample. What this receptor recognizes is not known. No clone much larger than this one lies a single base away; base qualities are absent. Per the germline V gene, SGDLS is the CDR1 and YYNGEE is the CDR2. The germline ends are 3 bases apart after V is trimmed by 0 bases and J by 4 bases. Measured from the cysteine to the phenylalanine, the CDR3 is 12 residues long. Of all the DNA, just the CDR3 is kept, 36 bases in frame from base 1. Sorted T cell subsets were CFSE-labeled and co-cultured for under 6 days with allogeneic regulatory or mature dendritic cells at a 1:10 DC:T ratio. FACS was used to sort naive T cells as CD45RA+ cells and memory T cells as CD45RO+ CD4+ or CD8+ cells. Two healthy control subjects provided the T cells used for TCR sequencing. Genomic DNA was extracted with the Qiagen DNeasy Blood & Tissue Kit.

The clonotype originates from a human donor in good health. The sample comprised naive CD4+ T cells from blood cultured with dendritic cells. Read against the paper, the sample's cell subset or site label means: CD45RA+ naive T cells. In this chain, TRBV9 is recombined with TRBJ2-3; the D gene is not confidently resolved. DNA sequence: TGTGCCAGCAGCGTAGTATCAGATACGCAGTATTTT. Its product reads: CASSVVSDTQYF.